This T cell receptor (beta chain) was obtained from a study of beta chain features in type 1 diabetes. At the level of the study: Sorted cells, 90 million to 130 million in number, were examined across all samples. Overall study results and limits: Shortening that was moderate but significant affected the TCRB CDR3s of Type 1 diabetes patients in all four CD4+ subsets. Sequencing of cDNA might inflate the share of cells that strongly express TCR. Patients showed naive, central memory and Treg TCRB repertoires that appeared more similar than those of healthy donors.

CDR3 size: 14 residues. With 2 bases clipped from V and 6 bases from J, the junction kept 7 bases outside the gene matches. CDR1 and CDR2 (germline): GTSNPN, SVGIG (reference sequence). This clone was counted between two and nine times. The antigen is not known. Sequencing targeted expressed TCRB transcripts, as all isolated RNA had been reverse transcribed. TCRdb keeps only in-frame clones here, not all; method: immunoSEQ multiplex PCR. The sample gives under 300,000 clones, around 21% of which show up once; 0.028% is in the top ten. The sequence was obtained from a woman between 40 and 55 years old with type 1 diabetes. V gene TRBV30 combines with J gene TRBJ1-5, with 7 positions matching TRBD1. Sequencing was performed on naive CD4+ T cells from blood. CDR3 region: CAWSPGQVAQPQHF. Written as DNA, the CDR3 is TGTGCCTGGAGTCCAGGACAGGTTGCTCAGCCCCAGCATTTT. The full variable domain, completed using reference TRBV30 and TRBJ1-5, is SQTIHQWPATLVQPVGSPLSLECTVEGTSNPNLYWYRQAAGRGLQLLFYSVGIGQISSEVPQNLSASRPQDRQFILSSKKLLLSDSGFYLCAWSPGQVAQPQHFGDGTRLSIL.